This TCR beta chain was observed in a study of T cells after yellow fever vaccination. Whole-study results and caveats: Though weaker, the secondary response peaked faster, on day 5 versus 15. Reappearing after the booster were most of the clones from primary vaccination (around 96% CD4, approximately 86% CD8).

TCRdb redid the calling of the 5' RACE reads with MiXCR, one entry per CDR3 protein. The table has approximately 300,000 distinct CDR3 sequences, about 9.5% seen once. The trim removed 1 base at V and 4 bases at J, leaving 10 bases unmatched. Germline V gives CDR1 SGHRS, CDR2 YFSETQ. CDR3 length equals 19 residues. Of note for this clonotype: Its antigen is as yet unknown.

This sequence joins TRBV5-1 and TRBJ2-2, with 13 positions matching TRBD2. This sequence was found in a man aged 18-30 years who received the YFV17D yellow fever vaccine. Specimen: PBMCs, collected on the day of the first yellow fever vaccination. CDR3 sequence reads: CASSLRTSGGAGITGELFF. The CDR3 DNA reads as TGCGCCAGCAGCTTGAGAACTAGCGGGGGGGCCGGGATCACCGGGGAGCTGTTTTTT.